The 23 T cell receptor beta chains given below trace back to one sample, sequenced in a study of T cell responses to AZD1222 COVID-19 vaccine. The table came from immunoSEQ multiplex PCR; TCRdb's copy has only in-frame clones and leaves some out. The table has about 150,000 clones, approximately 86% seen once; the top ten hold approximately 7%. Here the sequenced sample was peripheral blood, taken after recovery from COVID-19. These receptors all come from an adult who had recovered from COVID-19.

The V call is TRBV29-1, the J call TRBJ2-2; 12 nucleotides match TRBD2. The CDR3 contains 13 residues. The V gene end was trimmed by 8 bases and the J gene end by 6 bases; junction bases not matched to a gene: 4. Germline values: CDR1 SQVTM, CDR2 ANQGSEA. The chain's CDR3 is CSTGLAGSGELFF. The CDR3 DNA is TGCAGCACGGGACTAGCGGGTTCCGGGGAGCTGTTTTTT.

This chain uses TRBV4-2 with TRBJ1-2; possible D gene TRBD1, 6 bases. This CDR3 region has 15 residues. V lost 0 bases and J lost 2, with 10 bases in between. Germline CDR1 LGHNA, CDR2 YNFKEQ. The CDR3 here is CASSQEPQGNYGYTF. CDR3 DNA sequence: TGTGCCAGCAGCCAAGAGCCACAGGGCAACTATGGCTACACCTTC.

The genes are TRBV7-9 and TRBJ1-2, with D unclear. V dropped 4 bases and J dropped 5 bases, with 20 bases sitting between them. The germline gives CDR1 SEHNR, CDR2 FQNEAQ (reference sequence). CDR3 length equals 16 residues. CDR3 coding DNA: TGTGCCAGCAGCTCTAACCCCAAGGTCTCGGGGTATGGCTACACCTTC. This gives the protein CASSSNPKVSGYGYTF.

The chain is built from TRBV6-4 and TRBJ2-2; 9 bases line up with TRBD2. V dropped 3 bases and J dropped 4; count of bases not matched to a gene: 12. This CDR3 is 18 amino acids long. Germline CDR1 reads MRHNA; CDR2 reads SNTAGT. CDR3 nucleotides: TGTGCCAGCAGTGAGAAAGGTAGCGGGAGCCCGGGCACCGGGGAGCTGTTTTTT. Its translation is CASSEKGSGSPGTGELFF.

The rearrangement joins TRBV9 to TRBJ2-5; 11 bases are shared with TRBD2. Unmatched junction bases numbered 10, after V lost 3 bases and J lost 0 bases. The CDR3 runs to 18 residues. The germline V gene has CDR1 SGDLS and CDR2 YYNGEE. CDR3 nucleotide sequence: TGTGCCAGCAGCGCCCTCGGGACTAGCGGAGGTTACCAAGAGACCCAGTACTTC. It is translated as CASSALGTSGGYQETQYF.

This chain uses TRBV11-3 with TRBJ2-2; D is tentatively TRBD1 or TRBD2 (5 bases each). Germline assignment: CDR1 SGHNT and CDR2 YENEEA. V was shortened by 5 bases and J by 0 bases, with 10 bases between the two germline ends. The CDR3 runs to 15 residues. The CDR3 spells CASSPGRSNTGELFF. CDR3 coding DNA: TGTGCCAGCAGCCCGGGACGATCGAACACCGGGGAGCTGTTTTTT.

CDR3 amino acids: CASSPLGGSVNTEAFF. The CDR3 nucleotides read TGTGCCAGCTCACCGCTAGGAGGTTCGGTGAACACTGAAGCTTTCTTT. The chain has TRBV18 and TRBJ1-1; D call uncertain. Between the trimmed V and J ends, which lost 3 bases and 0 bases, there was a span of 14 bases. Per the germline V gene, CDR1 is KGHSH and CDR2 is LQKENI. The CDR3 totals 16 residues. Combining the CDR3 with reference TRBV18 and TRBJ1-1 gives the whole variable domain NAGVMQNPRHLVRRRGQEARLRCSPMKGHSHVYWYRQLPEEGLKFMVYLQKENIIDESGMPKERFSAEFPKEGPSILRIQQVVRGDSAAYFCASSPLGGSVNTEAFFGQGTRLTVV.

V is TRBV5-1 and J is TRBJ2-2; D ambiguous. The V end was cut by 3 bases, the J end by 3 bases, with 9 bases between. The CDR3 extends over 14 amino acids. The V gene's germline CDR1 is SGHRS and CDR2 YFSETQ. CDR3 coding DNA: TGCGCCAGCAGCTATACGATTGACACCGGGGAGCTGTTTTTT. Translating it yields CASSYTIDTGELFF. Together with reference TRBV5-1 and TRBJ2-2, the CDR3 gives the full variable domain: KAGVTQTPRYLIKTRGQQVTLSCSPISGHRSVSWYQQTPGQGLQFLFEYFSETQRNKGNFPGRFSGRQFSNSRSEMNVSTLELGDSALYLCASSYTIDTGELFFGEGSRLTVL.

V gene TRBV5-1 combines with J gene TRBJ1-1; 7 bases align to TRBD1. Looked up from germline, CDR1 is SGHRS and CDR2 is YFSETQ. Unmatched junction bases numbered 5, after V lost 0 bases and J lost 6 bases. The CDR3 sequence is 14 residues long. The CDR3 region is CASSLAGGVAEAFF. CDR3 DNA sequence: TGCGCCAGCAGCTTGGCAGGGGGAGTGGCTGAAGCTTTCTTT.

The chain uses TRBV7-2 and TRBJ2-7; D unresolved. Per germline, CDR1 SGHTA and CDR2 FQGNSA. The CDR3 covers 13 residues. V was clipped by 0 bases and J by 6 bases, with 9 bases between them. In DNA, the CDR3 is TGTGCCAGCAGCTTAGCGCAAGGTTTCGAGCAGTACTTC. Its translation: CASSLAQGFEQYF. Using reference TRBV7-2 and TRBJ2-7 for the parts outside the CDR3, the full variable domain is GAGVSQSPSNKVTEKGKDVELRCDPISGHTALYWYRQSLGQGLEFLIYFQGNSAPDKSGLPSDRFSAERTGGSVSTLTIQRTQQEDSAVYLCASSLAQGFEQYFGPGTRLTVT.

The chain joins TRBV7-8 to TRBJ2-7; 7 bases match TRBD1. Germline V gives CDR1 SGHVS, CDR2 FQNEAQ. The trim removed 3 bases at V and 7 bases at J, leaving 6 bases unmatched. CDR3 size: 13 residues. The CDR3 protein is CASSFEGAEEQYF. CDR3 DNA: TGTGCCAGCAGCTTCGAGGGGGCGGAGGAGCAGTACTTC.

The CDR3 sequence is CASGGTKNTEAFF. For the CDR3, the DNA is TGTGCCAGCGGGGGCACTAAGAACACTGAAGCTTTCTTT. The chain has TRBV6-5 and TRBJ1-1; possibly TRBD1 for D (6 bases). Deletions cut 8 bases from V and 1 base from J, with 11 bases between. Germline assignment: CDR1 MNHEY and CDR2 SVGAGI. CDR3 size: 13 residues.

The chain uses TRBV28 and TRBJ2-7; D ambiguous. Germline V lookup: CDR1 MDHEN, CDR2 SYDVKM. The CDR3 is 11 residues long. The V and J ends lost 6 bases and 5 bases respectively, with 8 bases between them. CDR3 nucleotides: TGTGCCAGCAGCGAAAGAAACGAGCAGTACTTC. Amino acids: CASSERNEQYF.

V gene TRBV28 combines with J gene TRBJ1-4; D uncertain. Trimming left V 6 bases short and J 4 bases short, with 12 bases between. Germline V gene sequence: CDR1 MDHEN, CDR2 SYDVKM. There are 14 residues in the CDR3. CDR3 loop: CASRRPGLNEKLFF. The CDR3, as DNA: TGTGCCAGCAGACGGCCAGGCCTTAATGAAAAACTGTTTTTT.

The J gene is TRBJ1-1, the V gene TRBV5-6, with 7 bases that match TRBD1. Germline V CDR1 and CDR2: SGHDT, YYEEEE. The CDR3 runs 13 residues. Trimming removed 4 bases from V and 4 bases from J; junction bases left unmatched: 4. CDR3 loop: CASSPTGRTEAFF. DNA for the CDR3: TGTGCCAGCAGCCCGACAGGGCGCACTGAAGCTTTCTTT.

The chain combines TRBV12-3 or TRBV12-4 with TRBJ1-5; D gene ambiguous. The CDR3 loop spans 13 amino acids. V was trimmed by 6 bases and J by 6 bases, leaving 12 bases between them. Written as DNA, the CDR3 is TGTGCCAGCAGAATGGCGGTAAGTCAGCCCCAGCATTTT. Its protein is CASRMAVSQPQHF.

The rearrangement uses TRBV13 and TRBJ2-7; 11 bases align to TRBD1. Germline CDR1 reads PRHDT; CDR2 reads FYEKMQ (reference sequence). The CDR3 extends over 18 amino acids. V shed 2 bases and J 3 bases; nucleotides not matched to a gene: 12. CDR3 in amino acids: CASSLRTGGTVSHYEQYF. The CDR3 DNA reads TGTGCCAGCAGCTTACGGACAGGGGGCACCGTCTCCCACTACGAGCAGTACTTC.

This clone appeared a single time. The chain recombines TRBV4-3 with TRBJ2-5, with D unclear. Trimming left V 1 base short and J 4 bases short, with 19 bases between. The CDR3 spans 17 residues. The germline gives CDR1 LGHNA, CDR2 YSLEER. The CDR3: CASSQGPSLSPSETQYF. The CDR3 DNA sequence: TGCGCCAGCAGCCAAGGCCCAAGCCTCAGCCCGTCAGAGACCCAGTACTTC.

This chain joins TRBV11-2 and TRBJ2-2; D is possibly TRBD2 (6 bases). There are 15 residues in the CDR3. Trimming shortened V by 0 bases and J by 6 bases, and 11 bases separated the two germline ends. Looked up from germline, CDR1 is SGHAT and CDR2 is FQNNGV. This CDR3 is CASSLDYGGSGELFF. As DNA, the CDR3 is TGTGCCAGCAGCTTAGATTATGGGGGGTCCGGGGAGCTGTTTTTT.

The chain links TRBV9 to TRBJ1-2, with D maybe TRBD1 (6 bases). The CDR3 has 15 residues. CDR1 is SGDLS and CDR2 is YYNGEE in the germline V gene. V was clipped by 0 bases and J by 4 bases, with 13 bases between them. The CDR3 reads CASSVEIRTVYGYTF. The CDR3 DNA follows: TGTGCCAGCAGCGTAGAAATCAGGACAGTCTATGGCTACACCTTC.

The chain combines TRBV6-1 with TRBJ1-2; weak D call: TRBD1 (5 bases). Germline assignment: CDR1 MNHNS and CDR2 SASEGT. This CDR3 is built from 13 residues. Trimming stripped 5 bases from V and 2 bases from J, with 9 bases between. CDR3 in amino acids: CASSTRGNYGYTF. The CDR3 DNA reads TGTGCCAGCAGTACTAGGGGCAACTATGGCTACACCTTC.

The chain combines TRBV11-2 with TRBJ2-1; 10 bases align to TRBD2. CDR3 length equals 16 residues. V dropped 1 base and J dropped 3; count of bases not matched to a gene: 3. Germline V CDR1 and CDR2: SGHAT, FQNNGV. The CDR3, as DNA: TGTGCCAGCAGCTTAGGAGCGGGAGGGTACTACAATGAGCAGTTCTTC. Translated, it gives CASSLGAGGYYNEQFF.

J is TRBJ1-4 and V is TRBV5-1; 8 bases fit TRBD1. Germline lookup yields CDR1 SGHRS and CDR2 YFSETQ. Germline trimming cut 4 bases from V and 8 bases from J; bases unmatched to any gene: 7. The CDR3 covers 14 residues. The CDR3 sequence: CASSPDRVGEKLFF. CDR3 DNA: TGCGCCAGCAGCCCGGACAGGGTTGGGGAAAAACTGTTTTTT.